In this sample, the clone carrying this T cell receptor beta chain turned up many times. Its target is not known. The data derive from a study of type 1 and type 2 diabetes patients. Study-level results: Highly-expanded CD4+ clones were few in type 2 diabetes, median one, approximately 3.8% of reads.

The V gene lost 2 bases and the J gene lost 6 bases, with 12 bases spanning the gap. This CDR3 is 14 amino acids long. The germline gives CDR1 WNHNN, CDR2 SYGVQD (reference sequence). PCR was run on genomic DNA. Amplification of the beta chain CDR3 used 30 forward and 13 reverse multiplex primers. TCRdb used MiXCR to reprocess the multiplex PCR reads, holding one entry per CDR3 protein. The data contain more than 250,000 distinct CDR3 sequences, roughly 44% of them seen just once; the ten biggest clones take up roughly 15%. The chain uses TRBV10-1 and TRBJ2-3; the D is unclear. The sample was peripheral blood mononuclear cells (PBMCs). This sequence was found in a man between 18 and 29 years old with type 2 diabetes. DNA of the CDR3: TGCGCCAGCAGTGAGGGATTGACCCCCGATACGCAGTATTTT. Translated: CASSEGLTPDTQYF.